Included here is one T cell receptor beta chain sequence, with context. Antigen specificity is unknown. The data derive from a study of cytomegalovirus exposure and HLA in healthy donors. Whole-study context: A subsequent analysis reported that the 100 to 150 validation repertoires were produced on the same platform that had also been used for the 600 to 700 first-cohort repertoires.

TCRdb's copy holds only in-frame clones and misses some; the assay was immunoSEQ multiplex PCR. The sample carries roughly 57,000 clones, just over 90% recorded once. Whole-study findings and limits: Across donors, most TCRs were seen rarely, yet some public ones were widespread. A few of the chains that were CMV-associated were confirmed in vitro to be specific for CMV antigens.

The V end was cut by 8 bases, the J end by 4 bases, with 11 bases between. The germline V gene has CDR1 GTSNPN and CDR2 SVGIG (reference sequence). This CDR3 has 11 residues. The source is a woman aged 18-30 years in good health and CMV-seropositive. Input material: PBMCs. The chain recombines TRBV30 with TRBJ1-2; D is unresolved. The CDR3 loop reads CALFDIYGYTF. The CDR3 DNA follows: TGTGCCCTTTTCGACATCTATGGCTACACCTTC.